Following are 30 T cell receptor beta chains from one sample sequenced in a study of OX40 agonist ivuxolimab in advanced cancers. This table comes from immunoSEQ multiplex PCR, and its TCRdb copy is limited to in-frame clones, with some not included. The profile shows about 69,000 clones, roughly nine tenths of them singletons. The specimen comprised CD4+ or CD8+ T cells sorted from blood, sampled in a trial of the OX40 agonist ivuxolimab. The receptors come from an adult with an advanced solid tumor such as melanoma, head and neck, liver or kidney cancer.

This chain links TRBV11-3 with TRBJ2-1; perhaps TRBD2 as D (5 bases). This CDR3 is 15 amino acids long. V lost 5 bases and J 0 bases, leaving 11 bases between the germline ends. The germline V gene has CDR1 SGHNT and CDR2 YENEEA. The CDR3 here is CASSPGRSSYNEQFF. CDR3 DNA: TGTGCCAGCAGCCCTGGGAGAAGCTCCTACAATGAGCAGTTCTTC.

The chain recombines TRBV7-9 with TRBJ1-3; D call uncertain. V lost 4 bases and J lost 0, with 4 bases in between. Germline CDR1 and CDR2: SEHNR and FQNEAQ (reference sequence). The CDR3 is 13 amino acids. Here the CDR3 DNA reads TGTGCCAGCAGCTATTTCTCTGGAAACACCATATATTTT. Its translation: CASSYFSGNTIYF.

V gene TRBV9 combines with J gene TRBJ1-4, with a weak D call TRBD1 (5 bases). The CDR3 totals 17 residues. The V end lost 0 bases, the J end lost 8 bases, and 20 bases lay between the germline ends. Germline V CDR1 and CDR2: SGDLS, YYNGEE. The DNA of the CDR3 is TGTGCCAGCAGCGTAGAACCGACACCCAATCCAGGGGAAAAACTGTTTTTT. Protein product: CASSVEPTPNPGEKLFF.

The chain combines TRBV27 with TRBJ1-2; no reliable D call. The V end was cut by 5 bases, the J end by 4 bases, with 14 bases between. This CDR3 has 14 residues. CDR1 is MNHEY and CDR2 is SMNVEV in the germline V gene (reference sequence). The CDR3: CASSPQDGSYGYTF. The CDR3 nucleotides read TGTGCCAGCAGTCCCCAGGACGGCAGCTATGGCTACACCTTC.

The chain carries TRBV9 and TRBJ2-1; TRBD1 might be the D (5 bases). Looked up from germline, CDR1 is SGDLS and CDR2 is YYNGEE. This CDR3 contains 18 residues. Trimming took off 3 bases at V and 2 bases at J, with 21 bases between the two ends. CDR3 sequence: CASSEVADPGFPYNEQFF. CDR3 DNA sequence: TGTGCCAGCAGCGAAGTTGCAGACCCAGGGTTTCCCTACAATGAGCAGTTCTTC. The complete variable domain, with remaining parts taken from reference TRBV9 and TRBJ2-1, reads DSGVTQTPKHLITATGQRVTLRCSPRSGDLSVYWYQQSLDQGLQFLIQYYNGEERAKGNILERFSAQQFPDLHSELNLSSLELGDSALYFCASSEVADPGFPYNEQFFGPGTRLTVL.

The chain carries TRBV29-1 and TRBJ2-1; perhaps TRBD2 as D (7 bases). CDR1 and CDR2 (germline): SQVTM, ANQGSEA. The CDR3 sequence is 14 residues long. V was cut by 3 bases and J by 6 bases, with 15 bases left in between. The CDR3 spells CSVEGAGVVNEQFF. CDR3 bases: TGCAGCGTTGAGGGGGCGGGAGTTGTCAATGAGCAGTTCTTC.

The gene calls are TRBV7-9 and TRBJ2-7, with D tentatively TRBD2 (5 bases). The V gene lost 1 base and the J gene lost 1 base, with 14 bases spanning the gap. CDR3 length equals 16 residues. Per the germline V gene, CDR1 is SEHNR and CDR2 is FQNEAQ (reference sequence). The CDR3 nucleotides are TGTGCCAGCAGCTTAGTCCTTGGCAGGAGGTCCTACGAGCAGTACTTC. Its protein product is CASSLVLGRRSYEQYF. Using reference TRBV7-9 and TRBJ2-7 for the parts outside the CDR3, the full variable domain is DTGVSQNPRHKITKRGQNVTFRCDPISEHNRLYWYRQTLGQGPEFLTYFQNEAQLEKSRLLSDRFSAERPKGSFSTLEIQRTEQGDSAMYLCASSLVLGRRSYEQYFGPGTRLTVT.

V is TRBV2 and J is TRBJ2-1, with TRBD2 matching over 10 bases. Germline CDR1 SNHLY, CDR2 FYNNEI. The V and J ends lost 6 bases and 2 bases, in that order; junction bases with no gene match: 4. The CDR3 loop spans 15 amino acids. CDR3 amino acids: CASRKGTSAYNEQFF. The CDR3 DNA is TGTGCCAGCAGGAAGGGGACTAGCGCCTACAATGAGCAGTTCTTC.

This clone was recorded once. The chain combines TRBV18 with TRBJ2-7, with D perhaps matching TRBD2 (7 bases). Trimming stripped 3 bases from V and 3 bases from J, with 15 bases between. There are 15 residues in the CDR3. CDR1 and CDR2 from the germline V gene are KGHSH and LQKENI. The CDR3 is CASSPTGLGGYEQYF. CDR3 nucleotides: TGTGCCAGCTCACCGACAGGACTAGGAGGCTACGAGCAGTACTTC.

The chain uses TRBV27 and TRBJ1-1, with D possibly TRBD1 on 5 matching bases. The germline V gene has CDR1 MNHEY and CDR2 SMNVEV (reference sequence). The CDR3 totals 14 residues. Trimming shortened V by 4 bases and J by 4 bases, and 13 bases separated the two germline ends. The CDR3: CASSYDRGPTEAFF. The CDR3 nucleotides are TGTGCCAGCAGTTATGATAGGGGTCCCACTGAAGCTTTCTTT.

Only a few counts were recorded for this clone. V is TRBV7-9 and J is TRBJ1-1; no clear D gene. Germline CDR1 and CDR2: SEHNR and FQNEAQ (reference sequence). This CDR3 is 13 amino acids long. V lost 0 bases, J lost 4 bases, and 6 bases lay in between. The CDR3 DNA reads TGTGCCAGCAGCTTAGCGCTGGCCACTGAAGCTTTCTTT. Protein sequence: CASSLALATEAFF.

The rearrangement joins TRBV10-2 to TRBJ2-1, with 8 bases that match TRBD2. The germline V gene encodes CDR1 WSHSY and CDR2 SAAADI. The ends lost 6 bases at V and 7 bases at J; junction bases unmatched: 5. The CDR3 has 13 residues. Here the CDR3 reads CASSGRAFNEQFF. CDR3 nucleotides: TGCGCCAGCAGCGGGAGGGCCTTTAATGAGCAGTTCTTC.

This chain connects TRBV7-9 to TRBJ2-2; 9 bases line up with TRBD2. J gave up 4 bases and V 5 bases, and 8 bases lay outside the gene matches. The CDR3 loop spans 16 amino acids. Germline CDR1 and CDR2: SEHNR and FQNEAQ (reference sequence). This CDR3 reads CASSHPSGGPTGELFF. The CDR3 DNA reads as TGTGCCAGCAGCCACCCCAGCGGGGGGCCCACCGGGGAGCTGTTTTTT. Drawing the rest from reference TRBV7-9 and TRBJ2-2, the complete variable domain is DTGVSQNPRHKITKRGQNVTFRCDPISEHNRLYWYRQTLGQGPEFLTYFQNEAQLEKSRLLSDRFSAERPKGSFSTLEIQRTEQGDSAMYLCASSHPSGGPTGELFFGEGSRLTVL.

This rearrangement joins TRBV7-8 to TRBJ1-5, with TRBD1 matching over 9 bases. The CDR3 covers 19 residues. After removal of 5 bases from V and 2 bases from J, the junction contained 16 bases not matched to a gene. In germline, CDR1 is SGHVS, CDR2 FQNEAQ. The CDR3 region is CASSQAPAGTGMGNQPQHF. As DNA, the CDR3 is TGTGCCAGCAGCCAAGCTCCGGCCGGGACAGGGATGGGCAATCAGCCCCAGCATTTT.

This chain joins TRBV6-9 and TRBJ2-3; 8 bases map to TRBD2. The V gene's germline CDR1 is MNHGY and CDR2 SVAAGI. The trim removed 6 bases at V and 4 bases at J, leaving 21 bases unmatched. The CDR3 spans 19 residues. DNA for the CDR3: TGTGCCAGCAGCCTCCCCGGGACTAGTGCCCCGAGGGGCCCAGATACGCAGTATTTT. Residues: CASSLPGTSAPRGPDTQYF.

Comment on this clone: The same CDR3 also results from other DNA sequences found in this sample. The V call is TRBV7-9, the J call TRBJ2-7; TRBD2 matches at 10 bases. CDR1 SEHNR and CDR2 FQNEAQ come from the germline V gene (reference sequence). The CDR3 runs to 15 residues. Trimming cost V 1 base and J 6 bases; bases outside gene matches: 6. The CDR3 reads CASSLGLAGVIEQYF. In DNA, the CDR3 is TGTGCCAGCAGCTTAGGTCTAGCGGGAGTAATCGAGCAGTACTTC. The variable domain in full, with the rest retrieved from reference TRBV7-9 and TRBJ2-7, is DTGVSQNPRHKITKRGQNVTFRCDPISEHNRLYWYRQTLGQGPEFLTYFQNEAQLEKSRLLSDRFSAERPKGSFSTLEIQRTEQGDSAMYLCASSLGLAGVIEQYFGPGTRLTVT.

Here the CDR3 DNA reads TGTGCCAGCAGCGTAGGAGGGGACGCCAATGAGCAGTTCTTC. This encodes CASSVGGDANEQFF. V usage is TRBV9 and J usage is TRBJ2-1; D tentatively reads TRBD1 or TRBD2 (5 bases each). The ends were cut back, 0 bases at V and 6 bases at J, with 10 bases in the middle. Germline CDR1 is SGDLS and CDR2 is YYNGEE. The CDR3 is made up of 14 amino acids.

CDR3 amino acids: CTSSPGTGWNEQFF. CDR3 sequence (DNA): TGCACCAGCAGCCCGGGGACAGGGTGGAATGAGCAGTTCTTC. The chain joins TRBV1 to TRBJ2-1; TRBD1 reflects the table's D call only, with no check against the DNA. TRBV1 is a known pseudogene. This CDR3 region has 14 residues.

The V gene is TRBV6-1, the J gene TRBJ1-1; no firm D call. The germline gives CDR1 MNHNS, CDR2 SASEGT. The CDR3 runs 11 residues. With 8 bases removed from V and 4 bases from J, the gap between germline ends came to 8 bases. CDR3: CASGVGTEAFF. CDR3 coding DNA: TGTGCCAGCGGGGTAGGCACTGAAGCTTTCTTT.

This chain uses TRBV5-8 with TRBJ1-1; D is ambiguous. Germline V gene data show CDR1 as SGHTS and CDR2 as YDEGEE. The V and J ends lost 5 bases and 4 bases respectively, with 15 bases between them. CDR3 length: 14 residues. The CDR3 loop reads CASSSPGWATEAFF. CDR3 bases: TGTGCCAGCAGTTCGCCAGGTTGGGCCACTGAAGCTTTCTTT.

The CDR3 here is CASSQDRGQGLYEQYF. CDR3 in DNA: TGCGCCAGCAGCCAAGATCGCGGACAGGGGCTCTACGAGCAGTACTTC. V is TRBV4-3 and J is TRBJ2-7, with 9 bases matching TRBD1. The CDR3 spans 16 residues. J lost 3 bases, V lost 0 bases, and 6 bases had no gene match. CDR1 LGHNA and CDR2 YSLEER come from the germline V gene.

The chain uses TRBV4-1 and TRBJ1-4; tentatively, D is TRBD1 (6 bases). Germline values: CDR1 MGHRA, CDR2 YSYEKL. There are 15 residues in the CDR3. Trimming removed 4 bases from V and 8 bases from J, with 17 bases in between. The CDR3 nucleotides read TGCGCCAGCAGCCCCGACGGAGGGGGACGGGAAAAACTGTTTTTT. It translates to CASSPDGGGREKLFF.

CDR3 residues: CASSYTLRSEQFF. In nucleotides, the CDR3 is TGTGCCAGCAGTTATACTCTGCGCTCGGAGCAGTTCTTC. The genes are TRBV2 and TRBJ2-1, with D unresolved. The V end lost 5 bases, the J end lost 10 bases, and 15 bases lay between the germline ends. Germline V gene lookup returns CDR1 SNHLY and CDR2 FYNNEI. This CDR3 region has 13 residues.

The genes are TRBV5-5 and TRBJ1-2; possibly TRBD1 for D (5 bases). Germline V gene data show CDR1 as SGHKS and CDR2 as YYEKEE (reference sequence). This CDR3 is 15 amino acids long. Trimming took off 0 bases at V and 0 bases at J, with 9 bases between the two ends. This CDR3 reads CASSLEPGTNYGYTF. The CDR3 bases are TGTGCCAGCAGCTTGGAGCCAGGGACTAACTATGGCTACACCTTC.

This chain links TRBV4-2 with TRBJ1-2; a possible D gene is TRBD1 (6 bases). V shed 0 bases and J shed 1 base, with 9 bases lying between them. This CDR3 is 15 amino acids long. Germline V lookup: CDR1 LGHNA, CDR2 YNFKEQ. The CDR3 nucleotides are TGTGCCAGCAGCCAAGAGGGGGCGGGTAACTATGGCTACACCTTC. Protein sequence: CASSQEGAGNYGYTF.

This clone occurred once. V is TRBV5-4 and J is TRBJ2-7, with 7 bases fitting TRBD2. CDR1 is SGHNT and CDR2 is YYREEE in the germline V gene (reference sequence). CDR3 size: 18 residues. V shed 1 base and J 3 bases; nucleotides not matched to a gene: 16. For the CDR3, the DNA is TGTGCCAGCAGCTTGTTAGGTTCTCCGCGGGAGAGTATCTACGAGCAGTACTTC. It codes for CASSLLGSPRESIYEQYF.

The V and J genes are TRBV5-1 and TRBJ2-3, with TRBD1 matching over 10 bases. The CDR3 extends over 14 amino acids. V shed 7 bases, J shed 2 bases, and the junction held 4 bases outside the gene matches. CDR1 and CDR2 from the germline V gene are SGHRS and YFSETQ. In DNA, the CDR3 is TGCGCCAGCGACAGGGGGCCGGTCACAGATACGCAGTATTTT. Residues: CASDRGPVTDTQYF.

This rearrangement joins TRBV28 to TRBJ2-2, with TRBD2 matching 12 bases. Trimming at V came to 6 bases and at J to 7 bases, leaving 3 bases not matched to a gene. Looked up from germline, CDR1 is MDHEN and CDR2 is SYDVKM. The CDR3 is made up of 14 amino acids. The CDR3 DNA reads as TGTGCCAGCAGACTAGCGGGGGGTTTCGGGGAGCTGTTTTTT. Translated, it gives CASRLAGGFGELFF.

The chain links TRBV7-9 to TRBJ2-5; 7 nucleotides agree with TRBD2. V was clipped by 7 bases and J by 3 bases; unmatched bases: 14. CDR3 length equals 16 residues. The germline V gene has CDR1 SEHNR and CDR2 FQNEAQ (reference sequence). CDR3 protein: CASNIRGAGREETQYF. CDR3 coding DNA: TGTGCCAGCAACATTCGCGGAGCGGGGAGGGAAGAGACCCAGTACTTC.

This clone was seen only a few times. This chain connects TRBV7-9 to TRBJ2-7, with a tentative D call TRBD2 (5 bases). This CDR3 region has 12 residues. Trimming left V 9 bases short and J 3 bases short, with 12 bases between. Per the germline V gene, CDR1 is SEHNR and CDR2 is FQNEAQ (reference sequence). CDR3 sequence: CASSGIGYEQYF. The CDR3 DNA follows: TGTGCCAGTTCCGGGATTGGCTACGAGCAGTACTTC. Drawing the rest from reference TRBV7-9 and TRBJ2-7, the complete variable domain is DTGVSQNPRHKITKRGQNVTFRCDPISEHNRLYWYRQTLGQGPEFLTYFQNEAQLEKSRLLSDRFSAERPKGSFSTLEIQRTEQGDSAMYLCASSGIGYEQYFGPGTRLTVT.